This T cell receptor beta chain was obtained from a study of CD8 T cells in ankylosing spondylitis. The germline V gene has CDR1 DFQATT and CDR2 SNEGSKA (reference sequence). This CDR3 is 17 amino acids long. Trimming pared 2 bases from V and 1 base from J, leaving 18 bases between. Whole-study results and caveats: Several highly homologous variants formed a TCR beta motif that appeared characteristic of ankylosing spondylitis blood. Disease-linked clones were found to be CD8+ and relatively rare in peripheral blood.

A single record per CDR3 protein comes from TCRdb applying MiXCR to the 5' RACE reads. The sample includes fewer than 550,000 distinct CDR3 sequences, approximately 5% seen only once; the top ten take roughly 3.2%. Concerning this clonotype itself: Its antigen is unknown.

The sequencing input was blood, either unsorted or a sorted T cell fraction (not recorded which). This chain connects TRBV20-1 to TRBJ2-1, with D perhaps TRBD1 or TRBD2 (6 bases each). The source is a male donor with ankylosing spondylitis. The CDR3 nucleotides read TGCAGTGCTAGATCACGTAGGGGGAGCGGGTCCTACAATGAGCAGTTCTTC. Protein sequence: CSARSRRGSGSYNEQFF.